This T cell receptor (beta chain) was sequenced for a study of response to subunit inactivated influenza vaccine. Whole-study results and caveats: A suggestion made by the authors is that each seasonal influenza vaccination recruits few new T cells.

The table lists this clonotype with many counts. Antigen specificity is unknown. TCRdb analysed the RT-PCR reads with MiXCR anew, one entry per CDR3 protein. The table shows 450,000 to 600,000 distinct CDR3 sequences, with approximately 15% occurring only once. Trimming removed 3 bases from V and 4 bases from J; junction bases left unmatched: 8. CDR1 is KGHDR and CDR2 is SFDVKD in the germline V gene. The CDR3 length is 17 residues. The genes are TRBV24-1 and TRBJ2-1; 10 bases line up with TRBD2. This receptor was identified in a man in his fifties or sixties who received an inactivated influenza vaccine. The sample consisted of CD4+ T cells sorted from PBMCs, taken around 25 months after vaccination. In nucleotides, the CDR3 is TGTGCCACCAGTGATGGGCTAGCGGGAGCGGGGTACAATGAGCAGTTCTTC. Translation gives CATSDGLAGAGYNEQFF.